These 13 T cell receptor beta chains were all obtained from the same sample, sequenced in a study of cytomegalovirus exposure and HLA in healthy donors. Only in-frame clones appear in the TCRdb table, and some are missing; sequencing was by immunoSEQ multiplex PCR. Counted here are roughly 200,000 clones, 80% to 90% occurring once; the ten biggest clones make up roughly 1.2%. Sequencing was performed on PBMCs. The receptors were gathered from a woman in her twenties or thirties in good health and CMV-seronegative.

This clone was seen a few times. The CDR3 spells CASSFRDIFNEQYF. In DNA form, the CDR3 reads TGCGCCAGCAGCTTCCGGGACATTTTCAACGAGCAGTACTTC. The chain has TRBV5-1 and TRBJ2-7, with D possibly matching TRBD1 (6 bases). Trimming shortened V by 2 bases and J by 5 bases, and 14 bases separated the two germline ends. CDR3 length equals 14 residues. Germline V gene lookup returns CDR1 SGHRS and CDR2 YFSETQ.

This chain links TRBV5-6 with TRBJ1-1; 9 bases are a match to TRBD1. Germline CDR1 is SGHDT and CDR2 is YYEEEE. The CDR3 contains 13 residues. Losses at the gene ends were 4 bases for V and 7 bases for J; bases not matched to a gene: 5. CDR3 region: CASSVDRGGEAFF. The CDR3 DNA reads TGTGCCAGCAGCGTGGACAGGGGTGGTGAAGCTTTCTTT.

The chain combines TRBV2 with TRBJ2-5; 7 bases fit TRBD1. The CDR3 sequence is 16 residues long. Trimming cost V 1 base and J 7 bases; bases outside gene matches: 12. Germline V gene data show CDR1 as SNHLY and CDR2 as FYNNEI. The CDR3 sequence is CASSEEGTAVRGTQYF. The CDR3 region has the DNA TGTGCCAGCAGTGAAGAGGGGACAGCCGTCAGGGGGACCCAGTACTTC.

This clone was seen a few times. This chain joins TRBV5-4 and TRBJ2-7; TRBD1 is a possible D gene (5 bases). V was pared by 4 bases and J by 7 bases, with 9 bases between. There are 11 residues in the CDR3. Germline lookup yields CDR1 SGHNT and CDR2 YYREEE (reference sequence). This CDR3 reads CASSNTGEQYF. The CDR3 DNA sequence: TGTGCCAGCAGCAACACAGGAGAGCAGTACTTC.

CDR3 protein: CAIRAGQGDYEQYF. CDR3 in DNA: TGTGCCATCAGAGCCGGACAGGGCGACTACGAGCAGTACTTC. This chain connects TRBV10-3 to TRBJ2-7; 8 bases align to TRBD1. Trimming cost V 6 bases and J 3 bases; bases outside gene matches: 7. Germline CDR1 is ENHRY and CDR2 is SYGVKD. The CDR3 length is 14 residues.

V is TRBV6-5 and J is TRBJ2-5; D gene uncertain. The length of the CDR3 is 13 residues. CDR1 and CDR2 from the germline V gene are MNHEY and SVGAGI. Trimming removed 8 bases from V and 4 bases from J, with 14 bases in between. Here the CDR3 reads CASRYSRGETQYF. Here the CDR3 DNA reads TGTGCCAGCCGATATAGCCGCGGAGAGACCCAGTACTTC.

CDR3 in amino acids: CASSPVATLQETQYF. CDR3 bases: TGTGCCAGCTCACCAGTCGCCACTCTCCAAGAGACCCAGTACTTC. The chain carries TRBV18 and TRBJ2-5; the D is unclear. CDR1 is KGHSH and CDR2 is LQKENI in the germline V gene. The V and J ends lost 2 bases and 1 base respectively, with 11 bases between them. The CDR3 consists of 15 residues.

The chain is built from TRBV5-1 and TRBJ1-2; D not certain. Per germline, CDR1 SGHRS and CDR2 YFSETQ. This CDR3 is built from 15 residues. V lost 4 bases and J 0 bases, leaving 13 bases between the germline ends. In nucleotides, the CDR3 is TGCGCCAGCAGCCCCCGGCCTGACACTAACTATGGCTACACCTTC. This encodes CASSPRPDTNYGYTF. Complete variable domain (other parts from reference TRBV5-1 and TRBJ1-2): KAGVTQTPRYLIKTRGQQVTLSCSPISGHRSVSWYQQTPGQGLQFLFEYFSETQRNKGNFPGRFSGRQFSNSRSEMNVSTLELGDSALYLCASSPRPDTNYGYTFGSGTRLTVV.

V gene TRBV11-2 combines with J gene TRBJ2-7; 11 positions match TRBD2. V trimming: 2 bases; J trimming: 3 bases; junction bases outside the gene matches: 3. Per germline, CDR1 SGHAT and CDR2 FQNNGV. This CDR3 has 15 amino acids. The CDR3 region is CASSLKGLAGYEQYF. The DNA of the CDR3 is TGTGCCAGCAGCTTAAAAGGACTAGCGGGCTACGAGCAGTACTTC.

The chain links TRBV9 to TRBJ2-3; 11 bases fit TRBD1. CDR3 size: 16 residues. Germline trimming cut 0 bases from V and 5 bases from J; bases unmatched to any gene: 5. Germline assignment: CDR1 SGDLS and CDR2 YYNGEE. CDR3 loop: CASSVGPGQGGDTQYF. In DNA form, the CDR3 reads TGTGCCAGCAGCGTAGGCCCGGGACAGGGGGGAGATACGCAGTATTTT.

This sequence joins TRBV19 and TRBJ2-1, with D perhaps matching TRBD2 (5 bases). Germline lookup yields CDR1 LNHDA and CDR2 SQIVND (reference sequence). This CDR3 is built from 14 residues. Trimming cost V 8 bases and J 8 bases, with 19 bases left between them. The CDR3 spells CASHRGPFKDEQFF. The CDR3 DNA follows: TGTGCCAGTCACAGAGGGCCATTCAAAGATGAGCAGTTCTTC. The complete variable domain, with remaining parts taken from reference TRBV19 and TRBJ2-1, reads DGGITQSPKYLFRKEGQNVTLSCEQNLNHDAMYWYRQDPGQGLRLIYYSQIVNDFQKGDIAEGYSVSREKKESFPLTVTSAQKNPTAFYLCASHRGPFKDEQFFGPGTRLTVL.

The gene calls are TRBV4-1 and TRBJ1-4; D gene unclear. V was trimmed by 2 bases and J by 5 bases, leaving 6 bases between them. Germline assignment: CDR1 MGHRA and CDR2 YSYEKL. This CDR3 contains 13 residues. The CDR3, as DNA: TGCGCCAGCAGCCAATACTGGAATGAAAAACTGTTTTTT. Its protein is CASSQYWNEKLFF.

The chain is built from TRBV11-2 and TRBJ2-7, with 10 bases identical to TRBD2. This CDR3 comprises 15 residues. Germline-derived CDR1 and CDR2 are SGHAT and FQNNGV. V lost 2 bases, J lost 7 bases, and 8 bases stayed unmatched. Here the CDR3 reads CASSLSLAGVGEQYF. The CDR3 DNA is TGTGCCAGCAGCTTAAGCCTAGCGGGAGTTGGTGAGCAGTACTTC.